The 6 T cell receptor beta chains below were found in one sample sequenced in a study of T cells after yellow fever vaccination. TCRdb analysed the 5' RACE reads with MiXCR anew, one entry per CDR3 protein. The table lists roughly 300,000 distinct CDR3 sequences, roughly 8.4% of them singletons, with roughly a sixth in the top ten. The sample here was PBMCs, taken about 41 days after the first yellow fever vaccination. The receptors stem from a man younger than 35 who received the YFV17D yellow fever vaccine.

This clonotype was seen more than once but under ten times. This chain joins TRBV10-3 and TRBJ2-2, with 10 positions matching TRBD1. In germline, CDR1 is ENHRY, CDR2 SYGVKD. CDR3 size: 15 residues. V gave up 6 bases and J gave up 2 bases; unmatched junction bases: 3. CDR3 nucleotides: TGTGCCATCAGGGGACAGGGGATAAACACCGGGGAGCTGTTTTTT. Protein sequence: CAIRGQGINTGELFF.

This clonotype was detected a few times. The V and J genes are TRBV7-9 and TRBJ1-6, with 8 nucleotides matching TRBD1. Losses at the gene ends were 5 bases for V and 6 bases for J; bases not matched to a gene: 3. CDR1 SEHNR and CDR2 FQNEAQ come from the germline V gene (reference sequence). There are 14 residues in the CDR3. CDR3 DNA sequence: TGTGCCAGCAGCGGACAGGGAGGTAATTCACCCCTCCACTTT. Amino acids: CASSGQGGNSPLHF.

This clonotype was picked up a small number of times. V is TRBV27 and J is TRBJ2-1, with D possibly TRBD2 on 5 matching bases. CDR1 is MNHEY, CDR2 SMNVEV, per germline (reference sequence). Deletions cut 0 bases from V and 8 bases from J, with 8 bases between. The CDR3 is made up of 13 amino acids. CDR3 sequence: CASSLSLAYEQFF. The CDR3 DNA follows: TGTGCCAGCAGTTTATCTCTAGCTTATGAGCAGTTCTTC.

J is TRBJ2-2 and V is TRBV7-9; D call uncertain. From germline, CDR1 is SEHNR and CDR2 FQNEAQ (reference sequence). This CDR3 contains 14 residues. Trimming left V 8 bases short and J 3 bases short, with 13 bases between. The CDR3 DNA sequence: TGTGCCAGCTCGAAGGACCGTGACACCGGGGAGCTGTTTTTT. Residues: CASSKDRDTGELFF.

The table lists this clonotype with many counts. The V and J genes are TRBV24-1 and TRBJ2-1, with TRBD2 matching over 9 bases. The CDR3 loop spans 16 amino acids. CDR1 KGHDR and CDR2 SFDVKD come from the germline V gene. V was clipped by 3 bases and J by 2 bases; unmatched bases: 4. The CDR3 DNA reads as TGTGCCACCAGTGATCGGAGCGGGGGGCCCTACAATGAGCAGTTCTTC. Residues: CATSDRSGGPYNEQFF.

Only a few counts were recorded for this clonotype. The chain is built from TRBV9 and TRBJ2-3, with D tentatively TRBD2 (5 bases). Germline V gene lookup returns CDR1 SGDLS and CDR2 YYNGEE. The CDR3 is made up of 13 amino acids. Trimming cost V 4 bases and J 6 bases, with 12 bases left between them. CDR3 residues: CASSPGRGDTQYF. The CDR3 nucleotides read TGTGCCAGCAGCCCTGGCCGAGGGGATACGCAGTATTTT.